This T cell receptor beta chain comes out of a study of human T cells and chemical hapten exposure. Across the whole study: Throughout a study of roughly 24 weeks, patients underwent weekly scalp administration of diphenylcyclopropenone doses. A patient group, mainly female, showed alopecia areata, totalis or universalis.

Specified time point: pre-sensitization, week 0. As to treatment: therapeutic diphenylcyclopropenone sensitization with weekly scalp DPC. Looked up from germline, CDR1 is SGHTA and CDR2 is FQGNSA. The V gene lost 5 bases and the J gene lost 3 bases, with 8 bases spanning the gap. The CDR3 totals 13 residues. The sample holds many counts of this clonotype. Using its own MiXCR run on the RACE reads, TCRdb lists one record per CDR3 protein. The data show approximately 400,000 distinct CDR3 sequences, roughly 5.3% seen once. This chain links TRBV7-2 with TRBJ1-5, with D uncertain. The sample consisted of whole blood, taken in connection with sensitization to the hapten diphenylcyclopropenone (DPC). The TCR sequence derives from a woman between 45 and 65 years old with alopecia areata. Some clones in this sample may be carry-over from other donors' samples. The CDR3 sequence: CASSPLPNQPQHF. Written as DNA, the CDR3 is TGTGCCAGCAGCCCTCTCCCCAATCAGCCCCAGCATTTT.